One and the same sample provided the 14 T cell receptor beta chains below, sequenced in a study of cytomegalovirus exposure and HLA in healthy donors. Repertoires were generated with immunoSEQ multiplex PCR, while TCRdb's copy carries only in-frame clones and drops some. This sample has 300,000 to 350,000 clones; approximately 85% occur once, and the top ten carry around 1%. Sample: PBMCs. The receptors were gathered from a man aged 25 to 40 in good health and CMV-seronegative.

V and J are TRBV28 and TRBJ1-5; TRBD1 aligns across 7 bases. This CDR3 comprises 14 residues. Per germline, CDR1 MDHEN and CDR2 SYDVKM. The ends lost 2 bases at V and 5 bases at J; junction bases unmatched: 3. For the CDR3, the DNA is TGTGCCAGCAGTTTACGACAGGGAGATCAGCCCCAGCATTTT. This encodes CASSLRQGDQPQHF.

CDR3 sequence (DNA): TGTGCCAGCAGCTCGAGTAGGGACAGCTTGAACAATTCACCCCTCCACTTT. Translating gives CASSSSRDSLNNSPLHF. J is TRBJ1-6 and V is TRBV11-2, with 7 bases identical to TRBD1. This CDR3 is built from 17 residues. The V gene's germline CDR1 is SGHAT and CDR2 FQNNGV. Trimming cost V 4 bases and J 7 bases; bases outside gene matches: 13.

The chain carries TRBV6-5 and TRBJ1-1; D is uncertain. Trimming took 3 bases from V and 1 from J, leaving 9 bases between them. The CDR3 spans 14 residues. Germline CDR1 is MNHEY and CDR2 is SVGAGI. The CDR3: CASSYFQANTEAFF. The CDR3 region has the DNA TGTGCCAGCAGTTATTTTCAGGCGAACACTGAAGCTTTCTTT.

This clone was recorded only once. The chain uses TRBV7-6 and TRBJ2-1, with 12 bases fitting TRBD2. Trimming took 5 bases from V and 0 from J; bases not matched to a gene: 11. The CDR3 loop spans 19 amino acids. Germline-derived CDR1 and CDR2 are SGHVS and FNYEAQ. This CDR3 is CASSPRATSGGRSYNEQFF. The CDR3 coding sequence is TGTGCCAGCAGCCCCAGAGCGACTAGCGGGGGCCGCTCCTACAATGAGCAGTTCTTC.

The genes are TRBV6-1 and TRBJ1-2, with D possibly being TRBD1 (6 bases). CDR3 length: 13 residues. Germline CDR1 and CDR2: MNHNS and SASEGT. With 2 bases removed from V and 4 bases from J, the gap between germline ends came to 8 bases. The CDR3 loop reads CASSETGFYGYTF. As DNA, the CDR3 is TGTGCCAGCAGTGAAACAGGGTTCTATGGCTACACCTTC.

This clone has only one observation. The chain is built from TRBV19 and TRBJ1-2; D is perhaps TRBD1 (5 bases). Trimming took 7 bases from V and 8 from J, leaving 14 bases between them. CDR1 and CDR2 from the germline V gene are LNHDA and SQIVND (reference sequence). The CDR3 loop spans 12 amino acids. The CDR3 DNA follows: TGTGCCAGTAACGCACCCAGGGTAGGCTACACCTTC. It specifies CASNAPRVGYTF.

V usage is TRBV6-6 and J usage is TRBJ2-3; D perhaps matches TRBD2 (5 bases). There are 14 residues in the CDR3. The V gene lost 5 bases and the J gene lost 2 bases, with 11 bases spanning the gap. Germline V gene sequence: CDR1 MNHNY, CDR2 SVGAGI (reference sequence). The CDR3 sequence is CASSRAGDTDTQYF. Here the CDR3 DNA reads TGTGCCAGCAGTCGGGCCGGGGACACAGATACGCAGTATTTT.

This chain links TRBV25-1 with TRBJ2-7; D is perhaps TRBD1 (6 bases). V was trimmed by 3 bases and J by 6 bases, leaving 15 bases between them. The CDR3 is 14 residues long. Germline CDR1 MGHDK, CDR2 SYGVNS. CDR3 residues: CASSEDSGAVEQYF. In DNA form, the CDR3 reads TGTGCCAGCAGTGAGGATTCAGGGGCGGTCGAGCAGTACTTC.

This clone was counted only a few times. The chain carries TRBV6-1 and TRBJ1-2; 7 nucleotides line up with TRBD1. From germline, CDR1 is MNHNS and CDR2 SASEGT. The CDR3 is made up of 15 amino acids. V lost 0 bases, J lost 2 bases, and 3 bases stayed unmatched. The CDR3 protein is CASSEAARGNYGYTF. CDR3 coding DNA: TGTGCCAGCAGTGAAGCTGCCAGGGGGAACTATGGCTACACCTTC.

A note on this clone: This sample also contains other DNA sequences that code for the same CDR3. V and J are TRBV5-1 and TRBJ2-7; a weak D match, TRBD2 (5 bases). Germline CDR1 reads SGHRS; CDR2 reads YFSETQ. Trimming took off 1 base at V and 0 bases at J, with 11 bases between the two ends. The CDR3 runs 15 residues. The CDR3 sequence is CASSLLRGSSYEQYF. CDR3 nucleotide sequence: TGCGCCAGCAGCTTGCTTCGGGGATCCTCCTACGAGCAGTACTTC.

The chain is built from TRBV5-1 and TRBJ2-7; 7 positions match TRBD1. Unmatched junction bases numbered 6, after V lost 0 bases and J lost 0 bases. This CDR3 has 16 amino acids. CDR1 and CDR2 (germline): SGHRS, YFSETQ. CDR3 DNA: TGCGCCAGCAGCTTGGGGACAGGAACCTCCTCCTACGAGCAGTACTTC. Translating gives CASSLGTGTSSYEQYF.

The V gene is TRBV2, the J gene TRBJ2-1, with 9 positions matching TRBD2. This CDR3 region has 18 residues. The V gene end was trimmed by 0 bases and the J gene end by 3 bases; junction bases not matched to a gene: 9. The germline CDR1 and CDR2 sequences are SNHLY and FYNNEI. The CDR3 coding sequence is TGTGCCAGCAGTGAAGCACACCCGACTAGCGGTTACTACAATGAGCAGTTCTTC. Protein: CASSEAHPTSGYYNEQFF.

This clone was recorded only once. This chain links TRBV5-1 with TRBJ2-7; TRBD2 is a possible D gene (6 bases). There are 13 residues in the CDR3. Trimming removed 4 bases at V and 5 bases at J, with 13 bases between. Germline V gene sequence: CDR1 SGHRS, CDR2 YFSETQ. Here the CDR3 reads CASSAGTFDEQYF. In DNA form, the CDR3 reads TGCGCCAGCAGCGCCGGGACTTTCGACGAGCAGTACTTC.

The chain joins TRBV19 to TRBJ1-3, with D maybe TRBD1 (5 bases). Trimming took 8 bases from V and 4 from J, leaving 12 bases between them. CDR1 is LNHDA, CDR2 SQIVND, per germline (reference sequence). This CDR3 comprises 13 residues. The CDR3 sequence is CASSAGIGNTIYF. CDR3 DNA sequence: TGTGCCAGTTCCGCAGGGATCGGAAACACCATATATTTT. The variable domain in full, completed from reference TRBV19 and TRBJ1-3, reads DGGITQSPKYLFRKEGQNVTLSCEQNLNHDAMYWYRQDPGQGLRLIYYSQIVNDFQKGDIAEGYSVSREKKESFPLTVTSAQKNPTAFYLCASSAGIGNTIYFGEGSWLTVV.